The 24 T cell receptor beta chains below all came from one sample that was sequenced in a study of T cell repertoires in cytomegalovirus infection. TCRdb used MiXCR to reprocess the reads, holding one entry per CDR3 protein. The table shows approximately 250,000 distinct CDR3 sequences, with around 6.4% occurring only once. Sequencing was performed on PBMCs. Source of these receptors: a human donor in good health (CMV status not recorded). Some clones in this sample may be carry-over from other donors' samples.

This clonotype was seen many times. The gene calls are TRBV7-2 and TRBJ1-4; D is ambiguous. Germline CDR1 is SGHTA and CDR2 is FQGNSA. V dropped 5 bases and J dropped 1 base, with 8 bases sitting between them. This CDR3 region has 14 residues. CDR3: CASSPSLTNEKLFF. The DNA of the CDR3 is TGTGCCAGCAGCCCCTCTCTAACTAATGAAAAACTGTTTTTT.

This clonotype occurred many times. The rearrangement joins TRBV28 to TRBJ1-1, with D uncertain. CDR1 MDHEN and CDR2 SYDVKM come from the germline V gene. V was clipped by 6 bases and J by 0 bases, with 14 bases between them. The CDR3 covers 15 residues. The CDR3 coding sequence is TGTGCCAGCAGCTTCCCGGGCAGGTTGAACACTGAAGCTTTCTTT. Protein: CASSFPGRLNTEAFF.

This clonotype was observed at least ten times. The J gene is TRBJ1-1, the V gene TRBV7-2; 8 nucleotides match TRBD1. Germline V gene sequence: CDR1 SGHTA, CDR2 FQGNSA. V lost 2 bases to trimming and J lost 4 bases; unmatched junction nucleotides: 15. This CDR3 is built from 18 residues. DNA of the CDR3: TGTGCCAGCAGCTTATTCGGGCAGGGGGCGGCAGGAGGCACTGAAGCTTTCTTT. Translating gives CASSLFGQGAAGGTEAFF.

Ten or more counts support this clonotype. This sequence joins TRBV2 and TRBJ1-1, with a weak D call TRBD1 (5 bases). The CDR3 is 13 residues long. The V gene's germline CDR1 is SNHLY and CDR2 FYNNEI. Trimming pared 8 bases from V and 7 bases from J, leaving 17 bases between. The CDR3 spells CASVGVGIVEAFF. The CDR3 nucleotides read TGTGCCAGCGTGGGGGTAGGGATCGTTGAAGCTTTCTTT.

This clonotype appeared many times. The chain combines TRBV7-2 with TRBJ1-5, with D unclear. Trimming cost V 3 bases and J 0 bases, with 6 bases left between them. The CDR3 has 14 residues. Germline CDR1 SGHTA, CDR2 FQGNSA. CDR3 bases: TGTGCCAGCAGCTTTTGGGATAGCAATCAGCCCCAGCATTTT. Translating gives CASSFWDSNQPQHF.

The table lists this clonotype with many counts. CDR3 coding DNA: TGTGCCAGCAGCAGAGACAGGGGGCCGCCCTATGGCTACACCTTC. Its translation: CASSRDRGPPYGYTF. This rearrangement joins TRBV7-2 to TRBJ1-2; 10 bases line up with TRBD1. V lost 5 bases and J lost 4; bases outside the gene matches: 7. The CDR3 covers 15 residues. Germline V CDR1 and CDR2: SGHTA, FQGNSA.

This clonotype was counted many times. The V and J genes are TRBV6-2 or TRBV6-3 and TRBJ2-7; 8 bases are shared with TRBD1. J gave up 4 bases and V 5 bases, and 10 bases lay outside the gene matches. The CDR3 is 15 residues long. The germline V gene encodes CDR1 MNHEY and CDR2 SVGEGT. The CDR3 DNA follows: TGTGCCAGCAGTCGAGACAGGGGATTAATGTACGAGCAGTACTTC. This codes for CASSRDRGLMYEQYF.

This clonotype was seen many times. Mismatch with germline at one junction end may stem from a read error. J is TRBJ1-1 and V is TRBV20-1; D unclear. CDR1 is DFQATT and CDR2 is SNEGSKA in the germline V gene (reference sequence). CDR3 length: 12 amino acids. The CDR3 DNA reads TGCAGTGCAAGAGACGGTATTGCTGAAGCTTTCTTT. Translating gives CSARDGIAEAFF.

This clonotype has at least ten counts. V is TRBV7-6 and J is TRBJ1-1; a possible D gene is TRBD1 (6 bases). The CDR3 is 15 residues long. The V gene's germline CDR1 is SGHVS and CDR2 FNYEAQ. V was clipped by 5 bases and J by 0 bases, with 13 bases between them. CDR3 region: CASSLGGPMNTEAFF. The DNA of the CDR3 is TGTGCCAGCAGCCTGGGGGGGCCGATGAACACTGAAGCTTTCTTT.

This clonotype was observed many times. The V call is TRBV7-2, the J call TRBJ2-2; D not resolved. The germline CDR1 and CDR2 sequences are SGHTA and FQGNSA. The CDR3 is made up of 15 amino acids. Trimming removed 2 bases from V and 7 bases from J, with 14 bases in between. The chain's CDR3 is CASSLSLRYNGELFF. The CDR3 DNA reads TGTGCCAGCAGCTTATCCTTGCGTTACAACGGGGAGCTGTTTTTT.

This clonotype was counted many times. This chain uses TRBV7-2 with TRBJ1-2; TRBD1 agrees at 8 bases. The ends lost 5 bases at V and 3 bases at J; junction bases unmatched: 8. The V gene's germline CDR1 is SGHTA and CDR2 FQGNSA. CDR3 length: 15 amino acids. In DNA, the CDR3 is TGTGCCAGCAGCCGTGGACAGGGTGTGGACTATGGCTACACCTTC. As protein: CASSRGQGVDYGYTF.

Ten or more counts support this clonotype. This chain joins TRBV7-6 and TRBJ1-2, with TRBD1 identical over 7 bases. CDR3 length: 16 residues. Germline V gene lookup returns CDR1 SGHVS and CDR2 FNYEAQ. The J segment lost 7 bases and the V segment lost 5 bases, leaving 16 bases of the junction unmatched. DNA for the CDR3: TGTGCCAGCAGCCAATTTACGGACAGGCCTAGGAGTGGCTACACCTTC. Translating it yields CASSQFTDRPRSGYTF.

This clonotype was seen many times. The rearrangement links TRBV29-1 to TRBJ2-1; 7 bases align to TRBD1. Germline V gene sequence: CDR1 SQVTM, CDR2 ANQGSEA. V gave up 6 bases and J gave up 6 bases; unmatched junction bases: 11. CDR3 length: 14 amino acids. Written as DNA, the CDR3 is TGCAGCGTAGCAGACAGGGAAACGTCCAATGAGCAGTTCTTC. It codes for CSVADRETSNEQFF.

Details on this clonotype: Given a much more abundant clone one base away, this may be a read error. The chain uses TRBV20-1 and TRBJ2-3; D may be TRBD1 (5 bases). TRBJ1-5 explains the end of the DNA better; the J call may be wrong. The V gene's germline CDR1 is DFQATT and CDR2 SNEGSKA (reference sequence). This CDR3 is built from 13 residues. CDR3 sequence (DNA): TGCAGTGCTAGAGGCCGGGGGATAGATACGCAGCATTTT. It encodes CSARGRGIDTQHF.

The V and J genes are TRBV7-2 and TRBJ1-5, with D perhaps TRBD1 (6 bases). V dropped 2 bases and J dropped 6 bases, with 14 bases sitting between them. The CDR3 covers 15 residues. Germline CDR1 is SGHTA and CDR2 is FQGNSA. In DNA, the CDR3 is TGTGCCAGCAGCTTAATTGGGGGCGGGAGTCAGCCCCAGCATTTT. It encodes CASSLIGGGSQPQHF.

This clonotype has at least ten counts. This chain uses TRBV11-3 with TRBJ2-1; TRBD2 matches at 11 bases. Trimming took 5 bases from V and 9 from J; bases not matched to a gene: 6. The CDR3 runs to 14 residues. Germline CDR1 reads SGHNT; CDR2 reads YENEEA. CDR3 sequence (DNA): TGTGCCAGCAGCCCTGGGACTAGCGGATTTGAGCAGTTCTTC. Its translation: CASSPGTSGFEQFF. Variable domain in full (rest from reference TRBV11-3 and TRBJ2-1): EAGVVQSPRYKIIEKKQPVAFWCNPISGHNTLYWYLQNLGQGPELLIRYENEEAVDDSQLPKDRFSAERLKGVDSTLKIQPAELGDSAVYLCASSPGTSGFEQFFGPGTRLTVL.

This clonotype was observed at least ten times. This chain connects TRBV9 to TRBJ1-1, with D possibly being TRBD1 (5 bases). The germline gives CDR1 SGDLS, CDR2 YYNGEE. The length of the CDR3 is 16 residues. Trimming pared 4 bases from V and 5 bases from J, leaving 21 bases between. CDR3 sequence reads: CASSPKMGQLRTEAFF. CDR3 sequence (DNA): TGTGCCAGCAGCCCCAAGATGGGGCAGTTACGGACTGAAGCTTTCTTT.

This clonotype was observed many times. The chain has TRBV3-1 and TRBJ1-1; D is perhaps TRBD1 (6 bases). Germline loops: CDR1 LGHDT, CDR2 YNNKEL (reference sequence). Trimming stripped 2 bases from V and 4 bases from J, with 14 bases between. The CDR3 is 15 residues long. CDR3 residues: CASSQSGGRGTEAFF. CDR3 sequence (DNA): TGTGCCAGCAGCCAATCCGGGGGGCGAGGCACTGAAGCTTTCTTT.

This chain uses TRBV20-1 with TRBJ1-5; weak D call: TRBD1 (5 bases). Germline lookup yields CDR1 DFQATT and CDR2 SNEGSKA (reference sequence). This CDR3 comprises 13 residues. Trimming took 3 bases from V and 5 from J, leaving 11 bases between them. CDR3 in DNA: TGCAGTGCTAGGAATGCAGGGTATCAGCCCCAGCATTTT. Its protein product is CSARNAGYQPQHF.

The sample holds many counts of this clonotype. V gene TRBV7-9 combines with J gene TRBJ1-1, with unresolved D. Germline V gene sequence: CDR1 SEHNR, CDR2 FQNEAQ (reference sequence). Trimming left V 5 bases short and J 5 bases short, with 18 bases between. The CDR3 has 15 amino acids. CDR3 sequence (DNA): TGTGCCAGCAGCCCCGACTCCTCCCGACGGACTGAAGCTTTCTTT. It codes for CASSPDSSRRTEAFF.

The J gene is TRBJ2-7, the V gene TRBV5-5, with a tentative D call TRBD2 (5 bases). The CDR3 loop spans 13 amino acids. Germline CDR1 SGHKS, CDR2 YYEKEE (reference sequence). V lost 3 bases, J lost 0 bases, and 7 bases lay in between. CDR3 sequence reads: CASSSGNSYEQYF. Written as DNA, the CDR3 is TGTGCCAGCAGCTCCGGGAACTCCTACGAGCAGTACTTC.

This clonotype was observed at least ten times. The CDR3 loop reads CASSLSGGRTGNTIYF. CDR3 nucleotide sequence: TGTGCCAGCAGCTTAAGTGGGGGGAGAACTGGAAACACCATATATTTT. This chain connects TRBV7-9 to TRBJ1-3; TRBD1 is a possible D gene (5 bases). Deletions cut 2 bases from V and 2 bases from J, with 13 bases between. The CDR3 spans 16 residues. CDR1 is SEHNR, CDR2 FQNEAQ, per germline (reference sequence).

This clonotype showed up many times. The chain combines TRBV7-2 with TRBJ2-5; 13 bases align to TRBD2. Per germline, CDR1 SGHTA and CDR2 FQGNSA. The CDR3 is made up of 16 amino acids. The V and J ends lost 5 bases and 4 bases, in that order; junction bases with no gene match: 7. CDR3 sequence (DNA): TGTGCCAGCAGCCCAGGACTAGCGGGGGTCGGAGAGACCCAGTACTTC. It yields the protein CASSPGLAGVGETQYF. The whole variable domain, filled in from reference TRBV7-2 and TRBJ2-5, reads GAGVSQSPSNKVTEKGKDVELRCDPISGHTALYWYRQSLGQGLEFLIYFQGNSAPDKSGLPSDRFSAERTGGSVSTLTIQRTQQEDSAVYLCASSPGLAGVGETQYFGPGTRLLVL.

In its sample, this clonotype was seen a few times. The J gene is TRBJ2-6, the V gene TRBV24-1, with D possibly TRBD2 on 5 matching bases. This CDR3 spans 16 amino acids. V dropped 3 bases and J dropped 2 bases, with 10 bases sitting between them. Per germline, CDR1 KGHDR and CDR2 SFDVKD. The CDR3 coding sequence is TGTGCCACCAGTGATCGGAGCGGTACTGGGGCCAACGTCCTGACTTTC. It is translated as CATSDRSGTGANVLTF.